One sample yielded the 32 T cell receptor beta chains listed below, sequenced in a study of tissue T cells after allogeneic stem cell transplantation. Sequencing used immunoSEQ multiplex PCR; TCRdb keeps in-frame clones, though not all of them. Found here are 1,500 or so clones, 40% to 50% of them singletons; the top ten hold approximately 50%. This sample's time point: mouse harvest day 14 after allogeneic transplant. Mouse grafts combined 10^7 T-cell-depleted bone marrow cells with 10^6 splenic CD5+ T cells. The sequencing sample was made of spleen. All receptors come from a female BALB/c mouse given C57BL/6 T cells with graft-versus-host disease after an allogeneic hematopoietic cell transplant.

Within the sample, this clone is large. Mouse gene names and germline throughout. The sequence runs out 1 residue before the end of the CDR3; the remainder is reconstructed from the germline J gene. The J gene is TRBJ2-1, the V gene TRBV15; no clear D gene. Trimming pared 1 base from V and 4 bases from J, leaving 5 bases between. CDR3 length equals 13 residues. The germline CDR1 and CDR2 sequences are SGHND and FRSKSL. Partial CDR3 DNA: TGTGCCAGCAGTTTAGAAAGGTATGCTGAGCAGTTC. It yields the protein CASSLERYAEQF. The CDR3 as a whole reads CASSLERYAEQFF.

This clone was seen a few times. Any gene name here is a mouse gene name. The read gets to within 1 residue of the CDR3 end, and the germline J gene fills in the rest. V gene TRBV26 combines with J gene TRBJ1-1; 10 nucleotides match TRBD1. The CDR3 spans 14 residues. Germline V CDR1 and CDR2: KGHPV, FQNQEV (reference sequence). V trimming: 2 bases; J trimming: 4 bases; junction bases outside the gene matches: 1. The CDR3: CASSLRTGGTEVFF. The CDR3 bases that were read are TGTGCCAGCAGTCTGCGGACAGGGGGCACAGAAGTCTTC.

Remarks on this clone: The germline and genes are mouse ones. The sequence runs out 1 residue before the end of the CDR3; the remainder is reconstructed from the germline J gene. The J gene is TRBJ2-5, the V gene TRBV13-2; either TRBD1 or TRBD2 may supply D (5 bases each). The V and J ends lost 3 bases and 0 bases respectively, with 8 bases between them. CDR3 length equals 14 residues. Germline V gives CDR1 NNHNN, CDR2 SYGAGS (reference sequence). The DNA read from the CDR3 is TGTGCCAGCGGTGGGAGGGGCAACCAAGACACCCAGTAC. This translates into CASGGRGNQDTQY. The CDR3 in its entirety is CASGGRGNQDTQYF.

About this clone itself: The listed genes are named as in mouse. The CDR3 extends 1 residue past the end of the read, so its final part is completed from the germline J gene. This rearrangement joins TRBV23 to TRBJ2-3; the table's D call TRBD1 went unverified against the DNA. CDR1 KGHTA and CDR2 FQNQQP come from the germline V gene. The CDR3 covers 14 residues. CDR3 residues: CSSSQHSSAETLYF. The CDR3 bases that were read are TGCTCCAGCAGTCAACACAGTAGTGCAGAAACGCTGTAT.

This clone was picked up one time. Genes here carry mouse names. With the read ending 1 residue before the CDR3 end, the germline J gene is used to fill in that end. The V call is TRBV13-2, the J call TRBJ2-2, with TRBD1 as a possible D gene (6 bases). V was cut by 4 bases and J by 6 bases, with 10 bases left in between. Germline lookup yields CDR1 NNHNN and CDR2 SYGAGS (reference sequence). This CDR3 spans 13 amino acids. CDR3 sequence reads: CASGHRVPGQLYF. CDR3 DNA (partial): TGTGCCAGCGGTCACAGGGTCCCCGGGCAGCTCTAC.

Note on this clone: Mouse names are used for the genes. The sequenced fragment ends 1 residue before the CDR3 boundary, so the rest is inferred from the germline J gene. This chain links TRBV3 with TRBJ1-1, with D maybe TRBD1 (6 bases). The CDR3 is 12 amino acids. Trimming took off 0 bases at V and 8 bases at J, with 7 bases between the two ends. Germline V lookup: CDR1 SNHLY, CDR2 FYNGKV (reference sequence). The CDR3 DNA, read in part, is TGTGCCAGCAGCTTAGCGGGGGCGGAAGTCTTC. Translation gives CASSLAGAEVF. From start to end, the CDR3 is CASSLAGAEVFF.

In its sample, this clone was seen a few times. These gene names are mouse names. The missing CDR3 end, 1 residue past where the read stops, is filled in from the germline J gene. The chain recombines TRBV2 with TRBJ2-1, with 8 bases matching TRBD1. V gave up 4 bases and J gave up 2 bases; unmatched junction bases: 4. Looked up from germline, CDR1 is LGHNA and CDR2 is YSYQKL. The CDR3 extends over 15 amino acids. CDR3 amino acids: CASSRQTGDYAEQFF. CDR3 DNA, as far as it was read: TGTGCCAGCAGCCGCCAGACAGGGGACTATGCTGAGCAGTTC.

This clone is categorized as large (0.1 to 1%). The genes and germline here are from mouse. The read comes to an end 1 residue before the CDR3 does, leaving the germline J gene to fill in the end. The rearrangement uses TRBV19 and TRBJ1-4, with D perhaps TRBD1 (6 bases). The CDR3 consists of 15 residues. Trimming took 5 bases from V and 0 from J, leaving 11 bases between them. CDR1 is FNHDT, CDR2 SITEND, per germline (reference sequence). The CDR3 loop is CASRLTGISNERLFF. CDR3 bases read: TGTGCCAGCAGGCTCACAGGGATTTCCAACGAAAGATTATTT.

Concerning this clone itself: The germline and genes are mouse ones. From the germline J gene comes the end of the CDR3, since the read stops 1 residue before it. The V call is TRBV16, the J call TRBJ2-7; 11 bases are shared with TRBD2. The CDR3 is made up of 15 amino acids. The germline V gene has CDR1 SGHSA and CDR2 FRNQAP. The junction had 7 bases not matched to a gene; V was cut back by 5 bases and J by 4 bases. The CDR3 bases that were read are TGTGCAAGCAGCCTCGGACTGGGGGGCGCGTATGAACAGTAC. Translation gives CASSLGLGGAYEQY. The full-length CDR3 reads as CASSLGLGGAYEQYF.

Notes on this clone: Here the gene names and germline are mouse. The CDR3 end is not reached by the read, which stops 1 residue before it; the germline J gene fills it in. The chain couples TRBV19 to TRBJ2-7; D not resolved. The CDR3 contains 11 residues. Deletions cut 4 bases from V and 4 bases from J, with 6 bases between. Germline assignment: CDR1 FNHDT and CDR2 SITEND (reference sequence). The sequenced CDR3 bases are TGTGCCAGCAGTGATGCTTATGAACAGTAC. Its protein is CASSDAYEQY. The CDR3 in full is CASSDAYEQYF.

Only a few counts were recorded for this clone. Germline and genes here are mouse. Read data end 1 residue before the CDR3 end; the end is taken from the germline J gene. V and J are TRBV4 and TRBJ2-7; D remains unclear. Germline CDR1 LGHDT, CDR2 YNNKQL (reference sequence). V dropped 3 bases and J dropped 7 bases, with 7 bases sitting between them. CDR3 length equals 11 residues. The sequenced part of the CDR3 DNA is TGTGCCAGCAGCTATGGTGGAGAACAGTAC. This codes for CASSYGGEQY. The whole CDR3 sequence is CASSYGGEQYF.

In regard to this clone: Germline is not matched at one junction end, which may reflect a read error. Gene names and germline refer to mouse. The read falls 1 residue short of the CDR3 end, and the missing part is taken from the germline J gene. The chain combines TRBV5 with TRBJ2-7; D gene uncertain. In germline, CDR1 is LGHNA, CDR2 YNLKQL (reference sequence). This CDR3 contains 12 residues. The CDR3 protein is CASSPSSYEQYF. CDR3 DNA (partial): TGTGCAAGCAGCCCTAGCTCCTATGAACAGTAC.

For this clone: Each gene name is a mouse one. With the read ending 1 residue before the CDR3 end, the germline J gene is used to fill in that end. The genes are TRBV14 and TRBJ1-2; TRBD1 might be the D (5 bases). Trimming left V 2 bases short and J 2 bases short, with 7 bases between. This CDR3 has 13 residues. Germline V gene sequence: CDR1 SGHDT, CDR2 FRDEAV. This chain's CDR3 is CASSFGGNSDYTF. The DNA read from the CDR3 is TGTGCCAGCAGTTTTGGGGGGAACTCCGACTACACC.

Details on this clone: The gene symbols are mouse symbols. The sequenced fragment ends 1 residue before the CDR3 boundary, so the rest is inferred from the germline J gene. V gene TRBV12-1 combines with J gene TRBJ2-5, with D perhaps assigned TRBD1 or TRBD2 (5 bases each). Trimming stripped 1 base from V and 2 bases from J, with 9 bases between. There are 14 residues in the CDR3. Germline CDR1 is SGHSN and CDR2 is HYEKVE. CDR3 region: CASSLGEAQDTQYF. CDR3 DNA (partial): TGTGCCAGCTCTCTGGGGGAGGCCCAAGACACCCAGTAC.

Notes on this clone: Each gene name is a mouse one. The sequenced fragment ends 1 residue before the CDR3 boundary, so the rest is inferred from the germline J gene. The genes are TRBV15 and TRBJ1-4; 9 positions match TRBD1. The V and J ends lost 5 bases and 4 bases, in that order; junction bases with no gene match: 5. Germline loops: CDR1 SGHND, CDR2 FRSKSL. CDR3 length: 15 amino acids. CDR3 bases read: TGTGCCAGCAGTCATACAGGGGGCGGCAACGAAAGATTATTT. Translation gives CASSHTGGGNERLF. The full CDR3 is CASSHTGGGNERLFF.

Remarks on this clone: Germline and genes here are mouse. The read falls 1 residue short of the CDR3 end, and the missing part is taken from the germline J gene. The chain employs TRBV26 and TRBJ2-4; D perhaps matches TRBD2 (6 bases). V lost 6 bases and J 5 bases, leaving 12 bases between the germline ends. Looked up from germline, CDR1 is KGHPV and CDR2 is FQNQEV (reference sequence). The CDR3 contains 13 residues. The CDR3 DNA, read in part, is TGTGCCAGCAGCCGGAGTGGGGGAAACACCTTGTAC. Encoded protein: CASSRSGGNTLY. The whole CDR3 reads CASSRSGGNTLYF.

Comments on this clone: Germline and genes here are mouse. With the read ending 1 residue before the CDR3 end, the germline J gene is used to fill in that end. V and J are TRBV20 and TRBJ2-4, with D possibly TRBD2 on 6 matching bases. Trimming removed 3 bases from V and 2 bases from J, with 9 bases in between. The germline V gene encodes CDR1 GFQATS and CDR2 STVNSAI. This CDR3 is 13 amino acids long. CDR3 bases read: TGTGGTGCTAGTCACTGGGATCAAAACACCTTGTAC. Translation: CGASHWDQNTLY. The complete CDR3 sequence is CGASHWDQNTLYF.

This clone was observed a handful of times. Germline and genes here are mouse. The read comes to an end 1 residue before the CDR3 does, leaving the germline J gene to fill in the end. The chain is built from TRBV4 and TRBJ2-1; 14 bases match TRBD2. This CDR3 region has 17 residues. The V gene's germline CDR1 is LGHDT and CDR2 YNNKQL (reference sequence). The ends lost 5 bases at V and 7 bases at J; junction bases unmatched: 10. CDR3 sequence reads: CASSHRDWGGARAEQFF. The DNA read from the CDR3 is TGTGCCAGCAGCCACCGGGACTGGGGGGGCGCAAGGGCTGAGCAGTTC.

This clone was found a few times. These gene names are mouse names. The sequenced fragment ends 1 residue before the CDR3 boundary, so the rest is inferred from the germline J gene. The chain couples TRBV13-2 to TRBJ1-4; TRBD1 aligns across 7 bases. The V gene's germline CDR1 is NNHNN and CDR2 SYGAGS (reference sequence). With V trimmed by 5 bases and J by 2 bases, 3 bases remained unmatched. The CDR3 consists of 14 residues. CDR3 DNA (partial): TGTGCCAGCGGCTCACAGGGGTCCAACGAAAGATTATTT. Translation: CASGSQGSNERLF. The CDR3 as a whole reads CASGSQGSNERLFF.

A remark on this clone: Gene names follow the mouse nomenclature. Sequencing ends 1 residue short of the CDR3 end; the germline J gene provides the rest. The chain carries TRBV19 and TRBJ2-3; 8 nucleotides align to TRBD2. The trim removed 3 bases at V and 0 bases at J, leaving 3 bases unmatched. The CDR3 loop spans 15 amino acids. Germline V lookup: CDR1 FNHDT, CDR2 SITEND (reference sequence). The CDR3 bases that were read are TGTGCCAGCAGTAACACTGGGGGAAGTGCAGAAACGCTGTAT. It codes for CASSNTGGSAETLY. The CDR3 reads in full as CASSNTGGSAETLYF.

This clone is categorized as medium-sized. Mouse names are used for the genes. The sequenced fragment ends 1 residue before the CDR3 boundary, so the rest is inferred from the germline J gene. V and J are TRBV13-1 and TRBJ2-2; TRBD2 matches 8 bases. The CDR3 is 16 residues long. V dropped 3 bases and J dropped 1; count of bases not matched to a gene: 5. Germline CDR1 and CDR2: NSHNY and SYGAGN. The chain's CDR3 is CASSGGLALNTGQLYF. The part of the CDR3 DNA that was read is TGTGCCAGCAGTGGGGGACTGGCCCTAAACACCGGGCAGCTCTAC.

Concerning this clone itself: Gene names and germline refer to mouse. The read ends 1 residue shy of where the CDR3 ends; the end is completed using the germline J gene. The chain is built from TRBV26 and TRBJ1-4; D gene ambiguous. Germline V gene data show CDR1 as KGHPV and CDR2 as FQNQEV (reference sequence). V gave up 5 bases and J gave up 0 bases, with 7 bases separating them. There are 14 residues in the CDR3. The DNA read from the CDR3 is TGTGCCAGCAGTATCAGAGTTTCCAACGAAAGATTATTT. This gives the protein CASSIRVSNERLF. The whole CDR3 reads CASSIRVSNERLFF.

This clone was seen a handful of times. The gene names given are mouse names. Read coverage stops 1 residue before the CDR3 terminus; the germline J gene supplies the remainder. The V gene is TRBV26, the J gene TRBJ2-5; D uncertain. CDR3 length: 12 amino acids. The germline gives CDR1 KGHPV, CDR2 FQNQEV (reference sequence). The ends were cut back, 0 bases at V and 6 bases at J, with 4 bases in the middle. The CDR3 sequence: CASSLSSDTQYF. Partial CDR3 DNA: TGTGCCAGCAGTCTGTCTTCCGACACCCAGTAC.

This clone was recorded a few times. Here the gene names and germline are mouse. The read ends 1 residue shy of where the CDR3 ends; the end is completed using the germline J gene. V is TRBV5 and J is TRBJ2-5; 7 bases are a match to TRBD2. The CDR3 is 14 residues long. Germline values: CDR1 LGHNA, CDR2 YNLKQL (reference sequence). The J segment lost 4 bases and the V segment lost 0 bases, leaving 1 base of the junction unmatched. CDR3 DNA (partial): TGTGCCAGCAGCCAAGACGGGGGGGAAGACACCCAGTAC. Its translation: CASSQDGGEDTQY. In full, the CDR3 is CASSQDGGEDTQYF.

Judged by abundance, this clone is large (0.1 to 1%). These gene names are mouse names. Read coverage stops 1 residue before the CDR3 terminus; the germline J gene supplies the remainder. The chain carries TRBV29 and TRBJ1-6; D not certain. TRBJ1-6 is noted as an ORF with a role that remains uncertain. Germline V gene lookup returns CDR1 MSHET and CDR2 SYDVDS. The CDR3 covers 14 residues. V lost 5 bases to trimming and J lost 7 bases, with 12 bases between them. The CDR3 is CASSPLRGNSPLYF. CDR3 DNA (partial): TGTGCTAGCAGTCCACTACGAGGGAATTCGCCCCTCTAC.

This clone qualifies as hyperexpanded (1% or more). Mouse gene names and germline throughout. The read terminates 1 residue before the CDR3 end, so the remaining end is supplied by the germline J gene. The chain recombines TRBV13-3 with TRBJ2-1, with TRBD2 as a possible D gene (7 bases). The CDR3 has 12 amino acids. V gave up 3 bases and J gave up 7 bases, with 8 bases separating them. Germline loops: CDR1 NNHDY, CDR2 SYVADS. CDR3 bases read: TGTGCCAGCAGTGGGGGGGCGGCTGAGCAGTTC. It is translated as CASSGGAAEQF. The CDR3 in its entirety is CASSGGAAEQFF.

About this clone itself: These gene names are mouse names. The sequence runs out 1 residue before the end of the CDR3; the remainder is reconstructed from the germline J gene. The rearrangement joins TRBV3 to TRBJ2-7; TRBD2 aligns across 7 bases. Trimming removed 1 base from V and 0 bases from J; junction bases left unmatched: 3. Germline V gene lookup returns CDR1 SNHLY and CDR2 FYNGKV (reference sequence). CDR3 length: 15 amino acids. The chain's CDR3 is CASSLVGGFSYEQYF. CDR3 bases read: TGTGCCAGCAGCTTAGTGGGGGGATTCTCCTATGAACAGTAC.

This clone turned up a few times. Gene labels here are mouse ones. The CDR3 is cut off 1 residue early in the read; its end comes from the germline J gene. The chain employs TRBV3 and TRBJ2-1; 10 bases line up with TRBD2. The CDR3 sequence is 15 residues long. Germline assignment: CDR1 SNHLY and CDR2 FYNGKV (reference sequence). V lost 5 bases, J lost 4 bases, and 5 bases stayed unmatched. CDR3 in amino acids: CASSPLLGGYAEQFF. The part of the CDR3 DNA that was read is TGTGCCAGCAGCCCTTTACTGGGGGGGTATGCTGAGCAGTTC.

Turning to this clone: A junction end diverges from the germline sequence, so it may reflect a read error. Gene names and germline match the mouse. The read is 1 residue too short to cover the CDR3 end, so that end is filled in from the germline J gene. Other DNA sequences in the sample encode the same CDR3. The rearrangement joins TRBV3 to TRBJ2-2; 9 positions match TRBD2. From germline, CDR1 is SNHLY and CDR2 FYNGKV (reference sequence). This CDR3 has 15 amino acids. Here the CDR3 reads CASSLTGGYTGQLYF. The part of the CDR3 DNA that was read is TGTGCTAGCAGCTTAACTGGGGGGTACACCGGGCAGCTCTAC.

In this sample, this clone is medium-sized. Genes here carry mouse names. From the germline J gene comes the end of the CDR3, since the read stops 1 residue before it. The V and J genes are TRBV16 and TRBJ2-7; D possibly corresponds to TRBD1 (5 bases). This CDR3 region has 13 residues. With 1 base removed from V and 4 bases from J, the gap between germline ends came to 8 bases. Germline V CDR1 and CDR2: SGHSA, FRNQAP. CDR3 DNA (partial): TGTGCAAGCAGCTTAGTGGACATTTATGAACAGTAC. Its protein product is CASSLVDIYEQY. The entire CDR3 reads CASSLVDIYEQYF.

As concerns this clone: Each gene name is a mouse one. The read gets to within 1 residue of the CDR3 end, and the germline J gene fills in the rest. The chain uses TRBV5 and TRBJ2-1, with TRBD2 matching 9 bases. Germline lookup yields CDR1 LGHNA and CDR2 YNLKQL (reference sequence). Trimming at V came to 3 bases and at J to 0 bases, leaving 0 bases not matched to a gene. The CDR3 has 15 amino acids. CDR3 DNA (partial): TGTGCCAGCAGCCAGACTGGGGGTAACTATGCTGAGCAGTTC. Translation: CASSQTGGNYAEQF. The entire CDR3 is CASSQTGGNYAEQFF.

On this clone: The germline and genes are mouse ones. The read is 1 residue too short to cover the CDR3 end, so that end is filled in from the germline J gene. The chain couples TRBV23 to TRBJ2-5. The CDR3 is 13 residues long. Germline CDR1 and CDR2: KGHTA and FQNQQP. The CDR3 spells CSSSQLGQDTQYF. The sequenced CDR3 bases are TGCTCCAGCAGTCAACTCGGCCAAGACACCCAGTAC.